These T cell receptor beta chains were read from a single sample in a study of T cell repertoires in cytomegalovirus infection. TCRdb used MiXCR to reprocess the reads, holding one entry per CDR3 protein. The sample has 130,000 or so distinct CDR3 sequences, about 6.5% seen once. The sequenced material came from PBMCs. Receptor source: a human donor in good health (CMV status not recorded). Some clones in this sample may be carry-over from other donors' samples. Both conserved end residues are part of each CDR3. A D gene is named only where the DNA matches it firmly. Not all rows give a size; the values are once, few, many and, for expanded clones, a class.

j_gene,v_gene,abundance,len,d_gene,CDR3nt,CDR3aa
TRBJ2-5,TRBV6-6,many,13,.,TGTGCCAGCAGTCGCCGGCCCCAAGAGACCCAGTACTTC,CASSRRPQETQYF
TRBJ2-1,TRBV19,many,15,.,TGTGCCAGTAAGGCTGAGGGAGTTCCCTACAATGAGCAGTTCTTC,CASKAEGVPYNEQFF
TRBJ2-4,TRBV20-1,.,13,.,TGCAGTGCTAGGGCCGTGGCCAAAAACATTCAGTACTTC,CSARAVAKNIQYF
TRBJ2-3,TRBV12-5,many,13,.,TGTGCTAGTGGTTCCGCAGCAAGAGATACGCAGTATTTT,CASGSAARDTQYF
TRBJ1-1,TRBV5-1,many,15,.,TGCGCCAGCAGCTTTCTCGAACAGGGGAACACTGAAGCTTTCTTT,CASSFLEQGNTEAFF
TRBJ2-5,TRBV7-2,many,15,.,TGTGCCAGCAGCGCCAGGACTAAGGGTTTAGAGACCCAGTACTTC,CASSARTKGLETQYF
TRBJ1-5,TRBV7-2,many,14,.,TGTGCCAGCAGCTTAGGGGTTCGGGGTCAGCCCCAGCATTTT,CASSLGVRGQPQHF
TRBJ2-7,TRBV29-1,many,12,.,TGCAGCGCCCGGGACGGGACCTACGAGCAGTACTTC,CSARDGTYEQYF
TRBJ1-3,TRBV7-9,few,15,.,TGTGCCAGCAGCTTAGTTACGGGAAACGGAAACACCATATATTTT,CASSLVTGNGNTIYF
TRBJ1-1,TRBV12-3/TRBV12-4,many,13,.,TGTGCCAGCAGGAGACAGATCACCACTGAAGCTTTCTTT,CASRRQITTEAFF
TRBJ1-2,TRBV2,many,15,.,TGTGCCAGCAGTGAGCGGGACAAATTTAACTATGGCTACACCTTC,CASSERDKFNYGYTF
TRBJ1-5,TRBV19,many,15,.,TGTGCCAGTAGTATAGGAATCGGGGGCAATCAGCCCCAGCATTTT,CASSIGIGGNQPQHF
TRBJ1-6,TRBV20-1,few,12,.,TGCAGTGCTAGAACGGGTGGACCCCCCCTCCACTTT,CSARTGGPPLHF
TRBJ1-4,TRBV7-9,few,15,.,TGTGCCAGCAGCCGGGGCGCCCTCCAGGCGGAAAAACTGTTTTTT,CASSRGALQAEKLFF
TRBJ1-1,TRBV19,.,13,.,TGTGCCAGTAGCACGGGGCTCAACACTGAAGCTTTCTTT,CASSTGLNTEAFF
TRBJ1-5,TRBV7-2,many,14,.,TGTGCCAGCAGCTTAGGCGGGACGAACCAGCCCCAGCATTTT,CASSLGGTNQPQHF
TRBJ2-4,TRBV29-1,.,15,TRBD1,TGCAGCGTAGGCAACGGGACAGGCCCCCAAAACATTCAGTACTTC,CSVGNGTGPQNIQYF
TRBJ2-3,TRBV24-1,few,14,.,TGTGCCACCAGTGAACCCGGACTCGCGGATACGCAGTATTTT,CATSEPGLADTQYF
TRBJ2-7,TRBV7-8,few,14,.,TGTGCCAGCAGCGTGGACGTAGGAAATTACGAGCAGTACTTC,CASSVDVGNYEQYF
TRBJ2-5,TRBV7-2,.,13,TRBD1,TGTGCCAGCAGCTACAGGGGACAAGAGACCCAGTACTTC,CASSYRGQETQYF
TRBJ2-4,TRBV7-9,.,18,TRBD2,TGTGCCAGCAGCTTAGCAGGGTCTAGCGGCGGAGCCAAAAACATTCAGTACTTC,CASSLAGSSGGAKNIQYF
TRBJ1-5,TRBV20-1,many,14,.,TGCAGTGCTAGGGAAGGAAATAGCAATCAGCCCCAGCATTTT,CSAREGNSNQPQHF
TRBJ1-2,TRBV28,.,13,TRBD1,TGTGCCAGCAGTACCGGGACAGGGGCTGGCTACACCTTC,CASSTGTGAGYTF
TRBJ1-4,TRBV12-3/TRBV12-4,.,13,.,TGTGCCAGCAGTAGATTTGAGAATGAAAAACTGTTTTTT,CASSRFENEKLFF
TRBJ2-7,TRBV28,many,13,.,TGTGCCAGCACCCTGGTCTCGGTTTACGAGCAGTACTTC,CASTLVSVYEQYF
TRBJ2-2,TRBV29-1,many,14,TRBD1,TGCAGCGTGTCCGGGACAGGATTCACCGGGGAGCTGTTTTTT,CSVSGTGFTGELFF
TRBJ2-5,TRBV29-1,.,14,.,TGCAGCGTTACGCCGGGGTTCCTAGGTGAGACCCAGTACTTC,CSVTPGFLGETQYF
TRBJ1-5,TRBV25-1,many,13,.,TGTGCCAGCAGTGACGGACAGAATCAGCCCCAGCATTTT,CASSDGQNQPQHF
TRBJ2-1,TRBV20-1,few,17,TRBD2,TGCAGTGCCATCCCGGGACTAGGCATTCATAGCTACAATGAGCAGTTCTTC,CSAIPGLGIHSYNEQFF
TRBJ2-3,TRBV7-6,many,17,.,TGTGCCAGCAGCTTAGGTGGGAGGCCTTGGGACACAGATACGCAGTATTTT,CASSLGGRPWDTDTQYF
TRBJ1-1,TRBV29-1,once,12,TRBD1,TGCAGCGTTGAATGGGGCAACAGGGGAGCTTTCTTT,CSVEWGNRGAFF
TRBJ1-6,TRBV7-6,many,15,.,TGTGCCAGCAGCCCGGGGAGCTCCTATAATTCACCCCTCCACTTT,CASSPGSSYNSPLHF
TRBJ2-1,TRBV20-1,.,16,TRBD2,TGCAGTGCCCACCTTTGGCGGGGGGTTTTAAGGAATGAGCAGTTCTTC,CSAHLWRGVLRNEQFF
TRBJ1-1,TRBV7-2,medium-sized,16,TRBD1,TGTGCCAGCAGCCCAGGGACAGGGAGGGTGAACACTGAAGCTTTCTTT,CASSPGTGRVNTEAFF
TRBJ1-1,TRBV7-2,many,16,TRBD1,TGTGCCAGCAGCCGTCAGACAGGGTTAAGAAACACTGAAGCTTTCTTT,CASSRQTGLRNTEAFF
TRBJ1-2,TRBV7-2,many,15,TRBD1,TGTGCCAGCAGCCACCGGGACAGGGAAGCTCATGGCTACACCTTC,CASSHRDREAHGYTF
TRBJ2-2,TRBV2,.,16,TRBD1,TGTGCCAGCAGTGAAAGGACAGGCGCGAACACCGGGGAGCTGTTTTTT,CASSERTGANTGELFF
TRBJ2-7,TRBV27,many,14,.,TGTGCCAGCAGTGGAGTCCGGGGTTCCTACGAGCAGTACTTC,CASSGVRGSYEQYF
TRBJ2-5,TRBV20-1,few,15,.,TGCAGTGCTAGAGATTTTGGGGACCGCTTGGAGACCCAGTACTTC,CSARDFGDRLETQYF
TRBJ1-2,TRBV7-8,medium-sized,16,TRBD1,TGTGCCAGCAGCTTATATGAAGGGGGCAGTAACTATGGCTACACCTTC,CASSLYEGGSNYGYTF
TRBJ2-5,TRBV12-3/TRBV12-4,many,10,.,TGTGCCAGCAGTTTTGGGGCCCAGTACTTC,CASSFGAQYF
TRBJ1-2,TRBV7-2,many,16,.,TGTGCCAGCAGCTTACACTTCGGGACACTCATTTATGGCTACACCTTC,CASSLHFGTLIYGYTF